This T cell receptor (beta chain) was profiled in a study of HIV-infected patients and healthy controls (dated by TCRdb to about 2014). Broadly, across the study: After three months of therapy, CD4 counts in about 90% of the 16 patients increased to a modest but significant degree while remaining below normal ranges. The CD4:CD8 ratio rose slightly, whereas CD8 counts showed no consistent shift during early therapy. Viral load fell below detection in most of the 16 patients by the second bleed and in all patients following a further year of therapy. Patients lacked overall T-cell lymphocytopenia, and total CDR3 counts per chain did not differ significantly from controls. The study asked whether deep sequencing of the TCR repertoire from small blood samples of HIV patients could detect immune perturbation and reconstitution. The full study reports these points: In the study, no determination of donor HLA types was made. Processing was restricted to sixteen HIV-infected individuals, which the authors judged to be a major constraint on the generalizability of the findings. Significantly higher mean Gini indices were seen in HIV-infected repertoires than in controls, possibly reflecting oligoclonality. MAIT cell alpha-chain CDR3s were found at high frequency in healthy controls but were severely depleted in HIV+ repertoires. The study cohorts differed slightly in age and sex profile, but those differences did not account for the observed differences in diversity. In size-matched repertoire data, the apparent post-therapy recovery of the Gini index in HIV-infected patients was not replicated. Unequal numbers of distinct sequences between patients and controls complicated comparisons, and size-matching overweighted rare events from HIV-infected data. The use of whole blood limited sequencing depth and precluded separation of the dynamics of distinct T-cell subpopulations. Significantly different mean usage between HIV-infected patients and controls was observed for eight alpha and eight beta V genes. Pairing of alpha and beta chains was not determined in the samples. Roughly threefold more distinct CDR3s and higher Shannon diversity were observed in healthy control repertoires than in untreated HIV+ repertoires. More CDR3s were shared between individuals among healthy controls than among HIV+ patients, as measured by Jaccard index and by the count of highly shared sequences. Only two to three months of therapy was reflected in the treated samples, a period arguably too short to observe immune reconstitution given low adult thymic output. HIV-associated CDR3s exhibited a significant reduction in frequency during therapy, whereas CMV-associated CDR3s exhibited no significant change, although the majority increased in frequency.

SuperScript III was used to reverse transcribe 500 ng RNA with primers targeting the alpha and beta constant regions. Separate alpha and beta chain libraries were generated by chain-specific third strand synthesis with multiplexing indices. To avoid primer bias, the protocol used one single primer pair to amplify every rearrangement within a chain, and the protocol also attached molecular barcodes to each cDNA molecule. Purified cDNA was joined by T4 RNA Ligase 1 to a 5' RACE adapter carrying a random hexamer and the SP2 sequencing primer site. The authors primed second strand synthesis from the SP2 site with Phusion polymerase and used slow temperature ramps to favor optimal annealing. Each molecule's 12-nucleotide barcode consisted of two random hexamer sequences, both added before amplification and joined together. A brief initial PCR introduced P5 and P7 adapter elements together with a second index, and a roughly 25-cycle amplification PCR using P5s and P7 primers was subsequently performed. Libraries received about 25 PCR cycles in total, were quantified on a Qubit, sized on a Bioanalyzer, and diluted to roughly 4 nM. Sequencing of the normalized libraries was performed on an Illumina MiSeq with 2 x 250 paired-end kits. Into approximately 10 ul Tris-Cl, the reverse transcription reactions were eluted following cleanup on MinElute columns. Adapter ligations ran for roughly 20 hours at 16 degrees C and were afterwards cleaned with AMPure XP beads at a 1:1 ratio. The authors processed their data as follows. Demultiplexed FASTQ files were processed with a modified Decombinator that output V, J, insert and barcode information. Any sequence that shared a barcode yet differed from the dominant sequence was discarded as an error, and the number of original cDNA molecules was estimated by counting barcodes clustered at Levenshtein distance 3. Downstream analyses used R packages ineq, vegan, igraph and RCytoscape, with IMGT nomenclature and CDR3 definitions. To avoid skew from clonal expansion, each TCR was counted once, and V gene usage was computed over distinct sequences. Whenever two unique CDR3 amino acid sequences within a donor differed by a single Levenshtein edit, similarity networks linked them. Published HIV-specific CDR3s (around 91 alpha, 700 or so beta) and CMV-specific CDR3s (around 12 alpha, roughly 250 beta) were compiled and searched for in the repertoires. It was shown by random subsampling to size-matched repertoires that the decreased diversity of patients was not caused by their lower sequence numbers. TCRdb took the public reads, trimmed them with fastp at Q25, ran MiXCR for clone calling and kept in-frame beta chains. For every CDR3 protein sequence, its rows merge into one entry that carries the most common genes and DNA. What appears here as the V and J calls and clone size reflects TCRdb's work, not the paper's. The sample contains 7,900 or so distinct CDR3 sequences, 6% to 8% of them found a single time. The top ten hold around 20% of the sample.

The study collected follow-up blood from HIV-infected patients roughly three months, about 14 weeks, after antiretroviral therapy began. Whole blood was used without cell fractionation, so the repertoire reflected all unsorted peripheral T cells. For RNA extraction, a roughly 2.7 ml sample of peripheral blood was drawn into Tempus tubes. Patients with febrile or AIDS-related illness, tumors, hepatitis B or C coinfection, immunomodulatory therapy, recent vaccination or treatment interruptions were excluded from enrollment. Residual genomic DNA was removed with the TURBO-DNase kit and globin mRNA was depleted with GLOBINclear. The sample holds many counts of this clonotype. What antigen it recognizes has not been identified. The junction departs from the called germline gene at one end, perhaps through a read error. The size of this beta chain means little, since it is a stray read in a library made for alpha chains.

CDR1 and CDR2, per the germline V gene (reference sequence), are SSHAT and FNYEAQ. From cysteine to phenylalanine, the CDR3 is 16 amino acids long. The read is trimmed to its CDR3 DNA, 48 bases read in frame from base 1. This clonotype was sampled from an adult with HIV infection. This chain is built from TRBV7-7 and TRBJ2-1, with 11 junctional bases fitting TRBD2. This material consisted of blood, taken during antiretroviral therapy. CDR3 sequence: CASSLGTSGTYNEQFF. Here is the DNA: TGTGCTAGCAGCTTAGGGACTAGCGGAACCTACAATGAGCAGTTCTTC.